This entry is about one T cell receptor (beta chain). The sample originates from a study of a mutant IDH1 vaccine in newly diagnosed glioma. For the study at large: Among treated patients, around 60% were male and about 40% female, and mean age was approximately 40 years.

Deletions cut 5 bases from V and 2 bases from J, with 15 bases between. Germline loops: CDR1 MDHEN, CDR2 SYDVKM. This CDR3 is 15 amino acids long. Using immunoSEQ multiplex PCR, the repertoire was profiled, and TCRdb retains in-frame clones only, with some absent. The sample contains 30,000 to 40,000 clones, around 78% of which appear only once. This sample's time point: baseline, week 1 (first vaccination visit). Regarding treatment: pre-vaccination baseline after standard-of-care therapy. The clonotype was recovered from a middle-aged man with glioma. Some clones in this sample may be carry-over from other donors' samples. This rearrangement joins TRBV28 to TRBJ1-2; a weak D match, TRBD1 (5 bases). The sample consisted of PBMCs, taken from a glioma patient treated with radiotherapy, temozolomide or both. The chain's CDR3 is CASSTRQPRNYGYTF. The CDR3 DNA is TGTGCCAGCAGTACACGACAGCCAAGGAACTATGGCTACACCTTC.